Below, 22 T cell receptor beta chains from the same sample are listed, as sequenced in a study of cytomegalovirus exposure and HLA in healthy donors. This PCR relied on a set of 60 Vbeta primers and 13 Jbeta primers. TCRdb's copy holds only in-frame clones and misses some; the assay was immunoSEQ multiplex PCR. The data show more than 95,000 clones, 10% seen once. The source material was PBMCs. The source is a woman between 18 and 29 years old in good health and CMV-seropositive.

The chain couples TRBV28 to TRBJ1-5; D perhaps matches TRBD1 (6 bases). The germline CDR1 and CDR2 sequences are MDHEN and SYDVKM. The germline V and J ends were trimmed by 5 bases and 2 bases, with 7 bases remaining between them. The CDR3 is made up of 13 amino acids. CDR3 sequence: CASSHRGNQPQHF. CDR3 bases: TGTGCCAGCAGTCACAGGGGCAATCAGCCCCAGCATTTT.

The V call is TRBV11-3, the J call TRBJ2-7; 10 positions agree with TRBD1. CDR3 length equals 14 residues. Germline CDR1 reads SGHNT; CDR2 reads YENEEA. The J segment lost 2 bases and the V segment lost 3 bases, leaving 1 base of the junction unmatched. CDR3 bases: TGTGCCAGCAGCTTGGGACAGGGGACCTACGAGCAGTACTTC. Translating it yields CASSLGQGTYEQYF. Based on the CDR3 plus reference TRBV11-3 and TRBJ2-7, the full variable domain is EAGVVQSPRYKIIEKKQPVAFWCNPISGHNTLYWYLQNLGQGPELLIRYENEEAVDDSQLPKDRFSAERLKGVDSTLKIQPAELGDSAVYLCASSLGQGTYEQYFGPGTRLTVT.

This clone was counted between two and nine times. The chain links TRBV12-5 to TRBJ2-7, with D tentatively TRBD1 (5 bases). This CDR3 comprises 13 residues. V lost 1 base to trimming and J lost 5 bases, with 9 bases between them. Germline CDR1 is LGHNT and CDR2 is FRNRAP. The CDR3 region is CASGLDRLDEQYF. Written as DNA, the CDR3 is TGTGCTAGTGGTTTGGACAGGCTAGACGAGCAGTACTTC.

The genes are TRBV11-3 and TRBJ2-7; possibly TRBD2 for D (6 bases). Between the trimmed V and J ends, which lost 5 bases and 2 bases, there was a span of 16 bases. Looked up from germline, CDR1 is SGHNT and CDR2 is YENEEA. The CDR3 extends over 15 amino acids. DNA for the CDR3: TGTGCCAGCAGCCCCCTGGGGGGAACCCCCTACGAGCAGTACTTC. Its translation is CASSPLGGTPYEQYF.

The chain uses TRBV6-5 and TRBJ2-1; D is uncertain. Trimming shortened V by 2 bases and J by 5 bases, and 13 bases separated the two germline ends. The CDR3 covers 15 residues. Germline CDR1 is MNHEY and CDR2 is SVGAGI. CDR3 protein: CASSYGRGSHNEQFF. DNA for the CDR3: TGTGCCAGCAGTTACGGTAGAGGTTCCCACAATGAGCAGTTCTTC.

This clone occurred a few times. The V gene is TRBV6-1, the J gene TRBJ1-2; tentative D call: TRBD1 (5 bases). The V gene's germline CDR1 is MNHNS and CDR2 SASEGT. The CDR3 length is 15 residues. V lost 1 base, J lost 9 bases, and 18 bases lay in between. The CDR3 DNA follows: TGTGCCAGCAGTGAAGGGCGGGGCAAGTATATGAGCTACACCTTC. It specifies CASSEGRGKYMSYTF.

The genes are TRBV19 and TRBJ2-5; no definite D call. Trimming stripped 2 bases from V and 2 bases from J, with 6 bases between. This CDR3 contains 13 residues. CDR1 is LNHDA, CDR2 SQIVND, per germline (reference sequence). The CDR3, as DNA: TGTGCCAGTAGTATAATTCAACAAGAGACCCAGTACTTC. Translated, it gives CASSIIQQETQYF.

V is TRBV29-1 and J is TRBJ2-7; D gene uncertain. CDR1 is SQVTM, CDR2 ANQGSEA, per germline. The germline V and J ends were trimmed by 4 bases and 0 bases, with 10 bases remaining between them. The CDR3 is 13 amino acids. DNA of the CDR3: TGCAGCGTTGTATTTCTCGGCTCCTACGAGCAGTACTTC. This encodes CSVVFLGSYEQYF.

This clone was detected a few times. The V and J genes are TRBV5-6 and TRBJ2-5; 7 bases are a match to TRBD1. This CDR3 region has 14 residues. CDR1 is SGHDT, CDR2 YYEEEE, per germline. Trimming at V came to 5 bases and at J to 5 bases, leaving 9 bases not matched to a gene. The CDR3 DNA reads TGTGCCAGCAGGGGGGAAGGGGGCGCGGAGACCCAGTACTTC. Translation gives CASRGEGGAETQYF.

Regarding this clone: Other DNA sequences in this specimen translate into the identical CDR3. The rearrangement uses TRBV27 and TRBJ2-1; weak D call: TRBD1 (5 bases). CDR1 and CDR2 from the germline V gene are MNHEY and SMNVEV (reference sequence). Trimming left V 2 bases short and J 7 bases short, with 9 bases between. The CDR3 covers 13 residues. The CDR3 coding sequence is TGTGCCAGCAGTTTAGTTCAGGGTAATGAGCAGTTCTTC. Translation: CASSLVQGNEQFF.

This clone has just a few counts. The V call is TRBV29-1, the J call TRBJ2-3; weak D call: TRBD2 (6 bases). Germline V gene data show CDR1 as SQVTM and CDR2 as ANQGSEA. This CDR3 is 15 amino acids long. V lost 4 bases to trimming and J lost 0 bases, with 14 bases between them. CDR3 protein: CSVAGTGVSTDTQYF. The CDR3 DNA reads TGCAGCGTTGCCGGGACTGGAGTAAGCACAGATACGCAGTATTTT.

The chain uses TRBV9 and TRBJ2-2, with D perhaps TRBD1 (5 bases). Trimming stripped 6 bases from V and 5 bases from J, with 8 bases between. The CDR3 length is 12 residues. Looked up from germline, CDR1 is SGDLS and CDR2 is YYNGEE. The CDR3 loop is CASTAGTGELFF. Here the CDR3 DNA reads TGTGCCAGCACCGCAGGGACCGGGGAGCTGTTTTTT.

There are a few counts of this clone. The rearrangement uses TRBV7-6 and TRBJ2-7, with 9 bases fitting TRBD1. Germline V gives CDR1 SGHVS, CDR2 FNYEAQ. V lost 1 base to trimming and J lost 4 bases; unmatched junction nucleotides: 5. The CDR3 runs to 15 residues. CDR3 DNA: TGTGCCAGCAGCTTAGGGGACAGGGAGAGGTACGAGCAGTACTTC. This encodes CASSLGDRERYEQYF.

This clone has only a few counts. J is TRBJ2-1 and V is TRBV9; D not certain. Per germline, CDR1 SGDLS and CDR2 YYNGEE. The V end was cut by 3 bases, the J end by 3 bases, with 7 bases between. The CDR3 totals 13 residues. The CDR3 spells CASSGRLYNEQFF. Here the CDR3 DNA reads TGTGCCAGCAGCGGGAGACTCTACAATGAGCAGTTCTTC.

The chain carries TRBV7-8 and TRBJ1-5, with a weak D call TRBD1 (6 bases). Trimming removed 3 bases from V and 6 bases from J, with 6 bases in between. Germline V lookup: CDR1 SGHVS, CDR2 FQNEAQ. The CDR3 covers 12 residues. The CDR3 region is CASSLDSQPQHF. The DNA for the CDR3 is TGTGCCAGCAGCTTGGACAGTCAGCCCCAGCATTTT. Combining the CDR3 with reference TRBV7-8 and TRBJ1-5 gives the whole variable domain GAGVSQSPRYKVAKRGQDVALRCDPISGHVSLFWYQQALGQGPEFLTYFQNEAQLDKSGLPSDRFFAERPEGSVSTLKIQRTQQEDSAVYLCASSLDSQPQHFGDGTRLSIL.

This rearrangement joins TRBV5-4 to TRBJ1-1; no clear D gene. Per the germline V gene, CDR1 is SGHNT and CDR2 is YYREEE (reference sequence). This CDR3 comprises 13 residues. V lost 4 bases and J 11 bases, leaving 18 bases between the germline ends. CDR3 DNA: TGTGCCAGCAGCCCCCCGGGAGGGCATAGCGCTTTCTTT. It is translated as CASSPPGGHSAFF.

The chain uses TRBV19 and TRBJ2-2, with 12 bases that match TRBD1. The CDR3 covers 16 residues. Germline-derived CDR1 and CDR2 are LNHDA and SQIVND (reference sequence). V dropped 2 bases and J dropped 6; count of bases not matched to a gene: 4. The CDR3 sequence is CASSISGTGGAGELFF. The CDR3 coding sequence is TGTGCCAGTAGTATATCCGGGACAGGGGGCGCCGGGGAGCTGTTTTTT. Using reference TRBV19 and TRBJ2-2 for the parts outside the CDR3, the full variable domain is DGGITQSPKYLFRKEGQNVTLSCEQNLNHDAMYWYRQDPGQGLRLIYYSQIVNDFQKGDIAEGYSVSREKKESFPLTVTSAQKNPTAFYLCASSISGTGGAGELFFGEGSRLTVL.

This clone was seen more than once but under ten times. The CDR3 reads CAISSSYGYTF. DNA of the CDR3: TGTGCCATCAGTTCCAGTTATGGCTACACCTTC. This sequence joins TRBV10-3 and TRBJ1-2; D unclear. In germline, CDR1 is ENHRY, CDR2 SYGVKD. The CDR3 is 11 amino acids. V shed 5 bases and J shed 5 bases, with 6 bases lying between them.

This chain uses TRBV6-6 with TRBJ2-7; TRBD1 matches 8 bases. Germline CDR1 reads MNHNY; CDR2 reads SVGAGI (reference sequence). The CDR3 contains 14 residues. After removal of 4 bases from V and 5 bases from J, the junction contained 7 bases not matched to a gene. This chain's CDR3 is CASSSQGASNEQYF. CDR3 DNA sequence: TGTGCCAGCAGTTCGCAGGGGGCAAGCAACGAGCAGTACTTC.

This clone came up a few times. CDR3 region: CAWKGAREQFF. The CDR3 nucleotides read TGTGCCTGGAAAGGGGCTAGGGAGCAGTTCTTC. The chain has TRBV30 and TRBJ2-1; D perhaps matches TRBD1 (5 bases). The V and J ends lost 4 bases and 10 bases respectively, with 11 bases between them. CDR1 and CDR2 from the germline V gene are GTSNPN and SVGIG (reference sequence). This CDR3 contains 11 residues.

This chain connects TRBV2 to TRBJ1-2; the D gene is possibly TRBD1 (5 bases). The CDR3 is 12 residues long. V was trimmed by 8 bases and J by 4 bases, leaving 11 bases between them. Germline assignment: CDR1 SNHLY and CDR2 FYNNEI. CDR3 coding DNA: TGTGCCAGCGTTTGGGGCGGCTATGGCTACACCTTC. It translates to CASVWGGYGYTF.

The chain is built from TRBV5-1 and TRBJ2-1; tentative D call: TRBD1 (5 bases). Germline CDR1 SGHRS, CDR2 YFSETQ. The CDR3 is made up of 14 amino acids. Deletions cut 0 bases from V and 6 bases from J, with 10 bases between. CDR3 sequence (DNA): TGCGCCAGCAGCTTGGTGCAGGGTGGCAATGAGCAGTTCTTC. Translation gives CASSLVQGGNEQFF.